This TCR beta chain was sequenced during a study of identical twins. TCRdb ran MiXCR on the 5' RACE reads and lists one entry per CDR3 protein. The sample consists of 600,000 to 700,000 distinct CDR3 sequences, approximately 22% of them appearing once. This same sample was also part of a study on T cells expressing NK-cell markers. That work states: Researchers report these clonotypes also headed the CD3+CD56-NKG2C+ fraction in several donors.

This TCR came from a woman between 18 and 29 years old in good health. Sequenced: PBMCs.

The DNA of the CDR3 is TGCAGCGAGGGGGCAGGAGATACGCAGTATTTT. This gives the protein CSEGAGDTQYF. The chain combines TRBV29-1 with TRBJ2-3, with 7 bases lining up with TRBD1. J was trimmed by 5 bases and V by 7 bases; bases with no gene match: 3. Germline V gene sequence: CDR1 SQVTM, CDR2 ANQGSEA. This CDR3 has 11 amino acids.